This T cell receptor (beta chain) comes out of a study of OX40 agonist ivuxolimab in advanced cancers. Background on the study: At roughly 80% male, the cohort had a mean age of about 60 years, ranging from 23 to 79. Two cutaneous melanoma patients and one hepatocellular carcinoma patient, three in all, had partial responses.

Findings and caveats of the study: There was clonal expansion of CD4+ and CD8+ blood T cells by week 6 at 0.1 to 3.0 mg/kg.

This clone was picked up one time. Its matching antigen is unknown. Sequenced by immunoSEQ multiplex PCR; TCRdb stores in-frame clones only, minus some. The sample holds about 59,000 clones, about 83% seen once. CDR1 and CDR2 (germline): SGHRS, YFSETQ. Trimming cost V 4 bases and J 6 bases, with 14 bases left between them. This CDR3 spans 13 amino acids. The material sequenced was CD4+ or CD8+ T cells sorted from blood, taken in a trial of the OX40 agonist ivuxolimab. J is TRBJ2-7 and V is TRBV5-1; D remains unclear. The sequence was obtained from an adult with an advanced solid tumor such as melanoma, head and neck, liver or kidney cancer. The CDR3 spells CASSPVPTGEQYF. The CDR3 nucleotides are TGCGCCAGCAGCCCAGTCCCAACGGGCGAGCAGTACTTC.